These 28 T cell receptor beta chains share one sample of origin, sequenced in a study of T cell changes during pregnancy in multiple sclerosis. Clones were read by immunoSEQ multiplex PCR, and TCRdb kept only the in-frame ones, dropping some. This sample has 50,000 to 75,000 clones; about 94% occur once, and the top ten carry more than 2%. The specimen comprised CD8+ T cells from peripheral blood mononuclear cells, sampled in the third trimester of pregnancy. The receptors shown here come from a female donor with multiple sclerosis, enrolled in a pregnancy study.

The V and J genes are TRBV29-1 and TRBJ2-7, with TRBD2 matching 9 bases. The V segment lost 6 bases and the J segment 1 base; nucleotides outside the gene matches: 13. Germline V gives CDR1 SQVTM, CDR2 ANQGSEA. This CDR3 contains 16 residues. CDR3 in amino acids: CSVAFVGTSLSYEQYF. DNA for the CDR3: TGCAGCGTGGCCTTTGTCGGGACTAGCCTTTCCTACGAGCAGTACTTC.

CDR3 protein: CASRETGGRQPQHF. The CDR3 DNA sequence: TGTGCCAGCAGGGAGACAGGGGGTAGGCAGCCCCAGCATTTT. V gene TRBV7-2 combines with J gene TRBJ1-5; 9 positions match TRBD1. The length of the CDR3 is 14 residues. The ends lost 6 bases at V and 7 bases at J; junction bases unmatched: 7. Germline lookup yields CDR1 SGHTA and CDR2 FQGNSA.

The chain links TRBV6-5 to TRBJ2-2; the D gene is possibly TRBD2 (5 bases). The CDR3 contains 13 residues. From germline, CDR1 is MNHEY and CDR2 SVGAGI. V lost 2 bases to trimming and J lost 8 bases, with 9 bases between them. CDR3 bases: TGTGCCAGCAGTTACCGACGGGGAGGGGAGCTGTTTTTT. Amino acids: CASSYRRGGELFF.

In DNA, the CDR3 is TGTGCCACACGGACAGGGCCTGGTAATGAGCAGTTCTTC. This codes for CATRTGPGNEQFF. J is TRBJ2-1 and V is TRBV7-7, with 8 bases that match TRBD1. CDR3 size: 13 residues. Germline V CDR1 and CDR2: SSHAT, FNYEAQ (reference sequence). J gave up 7 bases and V 10 bases, and 9 bases lay outside the gene matches.

V and J are TRBV2 and TRBJ2-1, with no clear D. Germline V gene data show CDR1 as SNHLY and CDR2 as FYNNEI. Trimming took off 1 base at V and 4 bases at J, with 14 bases between the two ends. The CDR3 runs 16 residues. The CDR3 here is CASSEDIIGLYNEQFF. The CDR3 DNA is TGTGCCAGCAGTGAAGATATCATCGGTCTGTACAATGAGCAGTTCTTC.

CDR3 residues: CASSLGETSGRAEQFF. In DNA, the CDR3 is TGTGCCAGCAGCTTAGGGGAGACTAGCGGGAGGGCGGAGCAGTTCTTC. The rearrangement joins TRBV13 to TRBJ2-1; the match to TRBD2 covers 14 bases. The V gene end was trimmed by 0 bases and the J gene end by 10 bases; junction bases not matched to a gene: 5. This CDR3 region has 16 residues. The V gene's germline CDR1 is PRHDT and CDR2 FYEKMQ (reference sequence).

This chain joins TRBV4-3 and TRBJ1-2; no definite D call. The CDR3 is 15 amino acids. Germline-derived CDR1 and CDR2 are LGHNA and YSLEER. With 0 bases removed from V and 2 bases from J, the gap between germline ends came to 10 bases. CDR3 coding DNA: TGCGCCAGCAGCCAAGAATTATCGGGGAACTATGGCTACACCTTC. Protein sequence: CASSQELSGNYGYTF.

V is TRBV6-6 and J is TRBJ1-2; no reliable D call. Germline V lookup: CDR1 MNHNY, CDR2 SVGAGI (reference sequence). Trimming cost V 8 bases and J 4 bases, with 14 bases left between them. CDR3 length: 13 amino acids. The CDR3 region has the DNA TGTGCCAGCGGCACAATGTCCCCCTATGGCTACACCTTC. Protein: CASGTMSPYGYTF.

The gene calls are TRBV7-8 and TRBJ1-2; no clear D. The CDR3 totals 14 residues. Germline CDR1 is SGHVS and CDR2 is FQNEAQ. Between the trimmed V and J ends, which lost 1 base and 3 bases, there was a span of 9 bases. CDR3 loop: CASSLGDLYYGYTF. CDR3 bases: TGTGCCAGCAGCTTAGGCGATCTATACTATGGCTACACCTTC. The variable domain in full, completed from reference TRBV7-8 and TRBJ1-2, reads GAGVSQSPRYKVAKRGQDVALRCDPISGHVSLFWYQQALGQGPEFLTYFQNEAQLDKSGLPSDRFFAERPEGSVSTLKIQRTQQEDSAVYLCASSLGDLYYGYTFGSGTRLTVV.

This clone was detected a few times. This chain uses TRBV7-9 with TRBJ1-4; TRBD1 matches at 12 bases. With V trimmed by 4 bases and J by 7 bases, 1 base remained unmatched. CDR3 length: 14 amino acids. Germline lookup yields CDR1 SEHNR and CDR2 FQNEAQ (reference sequence). CDR3 residues: CASSWDRGLEKLFF. The CDR3 DNA sequence: TGTGCCAGCAGCTGGGACAGGGGGCTTGAAAAACTGTTTTTT.

The chain recombines TRBV27 with TRBJ2-7; TRBD2 is a possible D gene (6 bases). This CDR3 contains 13 residues. Germline CDR1 and CDR2: MNHEY and SMNVEV (reference sequence). V lost 6 bases and J lost 0, with 9 bases in between. The CDR3 DNA reads as TGTGCCAGCAGAGGGACTGACTCCTACGAGCAGTACTTC. This gives the protein CASRGTDSYEQYF.

The chain combines TRBV7-8 with TRBJ1-1; tentative D call: TRBD1 (6 bases). V was clipped by 4 bases and J by 1 base, with 10 bases between them. This CDR3 spans 14 amino acids. Germline CDR1 reads SGHVS; CDR2 reads FQNEAQ. The CDR3 DNA sequence: TGTGCCAGCAGCTGGCAGACAGGGAACACTGAAGCTTTCTTT. It yields the protein CASSWQTGNTEAFF.

This CDR3 reads CASSGTQGLAAYEQYF. In nucleotides, the CDR3 is TGCGCCAGCAGTGGAACCCAGGGACTAGCGGCCTACGAGCAGTACTTC. The chain has TRBV10-2 and TRBJ2-7; 11 bases match TRBD2. CDR1 is WSHSY and CDR2 is SAAADI in the germline V gene. The length of the CDR3 is 16 residues. V was clipped by 4 bases and J by 2 bases; unmatched bases: 7.

V usage is TRBV4-3 and J usage is TRBJ1-1; D might be TRBD1 (5 bases). Trimming cost V 1 base and J 3 bases, with 12 bases left between them. CDR3 length: 15 residues. The germline V gene encodes CDR1 LGHNA and CDR2 YSLEER. The DNA for the CDR3 is TGCGCCAGCAGCCAAGCAGGGATTACTGACACTGAAGCTTTCTTT. Translation: CASSQAGITDTEAFF.

This sequence joins TRBV4-1 and TRBJ2-1, with D perhaps TRBD1 (6 bases). CDR1 is MGHRA and CDR2 is YSYEKL in the germline V gene. Trimming pared 0 bases from V and 9 bases from J, leaving 15 bases between. The CDR3 contains 15 residues. CDR3 residues: CASSQEGQGNGEQFF. As DNA, the CDR3 is TGCGCCAGCAGCCAAGAAGGCCAGGGGAACGGTGAGCAGTTCTTC.

A few counts support this clone. This chain joins TRBV10-1 and TRBJ2-7, with TRBD1 as a possible D gene (6 bases). Trimming cost V 7 bases and J 3 bases, with 19 bases left between them. Germline V CDR1 and CDR2: WNHNN, SYGVQD (reference sequence). The CDR3 contains 15 residues. The CDR3, as DNA: TGCGCCAGCACTCCCTCCAGGGGACGGAACTACGAGCAGTACTTC. Protein: CASTPSRGRNYEQYF.

The rearrangement uses TRBV5-1 and TRBJ2-7, with TRBD1 matching over 8 bases. The CDR3 consists of 14 residues. Trimming at V came to 4 bases and at J to 5 bases, leaving 8 bases not matched to a gene. Per the germline V gene, CDR1 is SGHRS and CDR2 is YFSETQ. The chain's CDR3 is CASSLGQGTDEQYF. In DNA form, the CDR3 reads TGCGCCAGCAGCCTAGGACAGGGTACAGACGAGCAGTACTTC.

This clone was observed a handful of times. The V call is TRBV28, the J call TRBJ1-1; D is uncertain. This CDR3 contains 12 residues. Per germline, CDR1 MDHEN and CDR2 SYDVKM. Trimming took 2 bases from V and 6 from J, leaving 7 bases between them. CDR3 in amino acids: CASSLVGAEAFF. DNA of the CDR3: TGTGCCAGCAGTTTAGTGGGAGCTGAAGCTTTCTTT.

This sequence joins TRBV6-4 and TRBJ1-1; TRBD1 matches at 7 bases. Germline CDR1 and CDR2: MRHNA and SNTAGT. This CDR3 has 13 residues. Losses at the gene ends were 0 bases for V and 13 bases for J; bases not matched to a gene: 8. This chain's CDR3 is CASSDSRDRVVFF. CDR3 sequence (DNA): TGTGCCAGCAGTGACTCGAGAGACAGGGTAGTTTTCTTT.

This clone was seen only once. The chain has TRBV4-3 and TRBJ2-1; 11 bases agree with TRBD2. V lost 4 bases and J lost 5; bases outside the gene matches: 4. The CDR3 covers 15 residues. Germline CDR1 is LGHNA and CDR2 is YSLEER. This CDR3 reads CASSPGLAGHNEQFF. The CDR3, as DNA: TGCGCCAGCAGCCCCGGACTAGCGGGCCACAATGAGCAGTTCTTC.

The CDR3 DNA reads as TGTGCCACCAGCAGAGAAAGGGGCGGGGGCGTCGTCTACTATGGCTACACCTTC. This translates into CATSRERGGGVVYYGYTF. This chain connects TRBV15 to TRBJ1-2; D possibly corresponds to TRBD1 (6 bases). This CDR3 is 18 amino acids long. Germline CDR1 is LNHNV and CDR2 is YYDKDF (reference sequence). Trimming cost V 0 bases and J 3 bases, with 20 bases left between them. The full variable domain, completed using reference TRBV15 and TRBJ1-2, is DAMVIQNPRYQVTQFGKPVTLSCSQTLNHNVMYWYQQKSSQAPKLLFHYYDKDFNNEADTPDNFQSRRPNTSFCFLDIRSPGLGDTAMYLCATSRERGGGVVYYGYTFGSGTRLTVV.

The rearrangement links TRBV2 to TRBJ1-2; 9 bases line up with TRBD1. Trimming at V came to 5 bases and at J to 8 bases, leaving 12 bases not matched to a gene. The CDR3 is made up of 15 amino acids. Per germline, CDR1 SNHLY and CDR2 FYNNEI. The CDR3 bases are TGTGCCAGCAGTACCACCGGGACAGGGATTAGGGGCTACACCTTC. It encodes CASSTTGTGIRGYTF.

V and J are TRBV10-2 and TRBJ2-7; 9 bases line up with TRBD1. This CDR3 spans 14 amino acids. The germline CDR1 and CDR2 sequences are WSHSY and SAAADI. Germline trimming cut 7 bases from V and 2 bases from J; bases unmatched to any gene: 6. The CDR3 sequence: CASTPGTGPYEQYF. The CDR3 DNA follows: TGCGCCAGCACCCCCGGGACAGGGCCCTACGAGCAGTACTTC.

This chain joins TRBV7-9 and TRBJ1-4, with D unclear. CDR3 size: 13 residues. The V end was cut by 2 bases, the J end by 6 bases, with 7 bases between. Germline-derived CDR1 and CDR2 are SEHNR and FQNEAQ (reference sequence). CDR3 nucleotides: TGTGCCAGCAGCTTACCCCGGGATGAAAAACTGTTTTTT. This translates into CASSLPRDEKLFF.

Here the CDR3 reads CASSYGSSQETQYF. CDR3 nucleotides: TGTGCCAGCAGTTACGGCAGTTCCCAAGAGACCCAGTACTTC. The genes are TRBV6-5 and TRBJ2-5; D remains unclear. The CDR3 consists of 14 residues. Between the trimmed V and J ends, which lost 2 bases and 1 base, there was a span of 8 bases. Germline V CDR1 and CDR2: MNHEY, SVGAGI.

This chain joins TRBV18 and TRBJ2-5; TRBD1 aligns across 7 bases. This CDR3 has 15 amino acids. J lost 2 bases, V lost 3 bases, and 6 bases had no gene match. CDR1 is KGHSH, CDR2 LQKENI, per germline. CDR3 sequence (DNA): TGTGCCAGCTCACCGGTACAGGGGCATCAAGAGACCCAGTACTTC. Its protein product is CASSPVQGHQETQYF.

The CDR3 here is CASSLNLGGGEYNEQFF. The CDR3 nucleotides read TGTGCCAGCAGCTTAAATTTGGGAGGTGGGGAATACAATGAGCAGTTCTTC. The rearrangement uses TRBV11-2 and TRBJ2-1; TRBD2 might be the D (6 bases). Germline CDR1 is SGHAT and CDR2 is FQNNGV. The germline V and J ends were trimmed by 2 bases and 4 bases, with 18 bases remaining between them. The CDR3 sequence is 17 residues long.

The chain recombines TRBV7-9 with TRBJ1-3; 7 positions match TRBD1. Germline loops: CDR1 SEHNR, CDR2 FQNEAQ (reference sequence). The CDR3 is made up of 14 amino acids. V was pared by 5 bases and J by 4 bases, with 5 bases of the junction left unmatched. Written as DNA, the CDR3 is TGTGCCAGCAGCCCCCAGGACAGGGGAAACACCATATATTTT. Its translation: CASSPQDRGNTIYF.